What follows are 32 T cell receptor beta chains derived from one specimen sequenced in a study of blood T cell repertoires in COVID-19. TCRdb keeps only in-frame clones here, not all; method: immunoSEQ multiplex PCR. The table lists about 320,000 clones, more than 90% of them singletons. The sequencing sample was made of PBMCs or T cells enriched from blood (not recorded which). Every receptor here comes from a woman aged 30 to 39 who had been exposed to COVID-19.

The rearrangement links TRBV7-3 to TRBJ2-5; D is perhaps TRBD2 (6 bases). Germline CDR1 reads SGHTA; CDR2 reads FQGTGA. The CDR3 spans 14 residues. Trimming cost V 2 bases and J 0 bases, with 7 bases left between them. For the CDR3, the DNA is TGTGCCAGCAGCTTAGCGGGGTACCAAGAGACCCAGTACTTC. It encodes CASSLAGYQETQYF.

The chain employs TRBV3-1 (or the pseudogene TRBV3-2) and TRBJ1-6; no reliable D call. The CDR3 is 15 amino acids. Between the trimmed V and J ends, which lost 0 bases and 0 bases, there was a span of 3 bases. Germline loops: CDR1 LGHDT, CDR2 YNNKEL (reference sequence). The CDR3 DNA reads TGTGCCAGCAGCCAAGACAGCTCCTATAATTCACCCCTCCACTTT. As protein: CASSQDSSYNSPLHF.

In DNA form, the CDR3 reads TGTGCCAGCAGTTACTCCGGCGGGGGTGGAGAGCAGTACTTC. It translates to CASSYSGGGGEQYF. This sequence joins TRBV6-5 and TRBJ2-7, with 7 bases that match TRBD2. V dropped 0 bases and J dropped 7; count of bases not matched to a gene: 6. CDR1 and CDR2 (germline): MNHEY, SVGAGI. This CDR3 has 14 amino acids.

This clone turned up a few times. This chain connects TRBV23-1 to TRBJ1-4, with D possibly being TRBD1 (6 bases). TRBV23-1 is an open reading frame, and its role is uncertain. CDR3 length equals 16 residues. V gave up 0 bases and J gave up 7 bases, with 15 bases separating them. CDR3 amino acids: CASSQSIRGAGEKLFF. CDR3 in DNA: TGCGCCAGCAGTCAATCGATTCGGGGGGCGGGTGAAAAACTGTTTTTT.

The chain has TRBV5-1 and TRBJ1-6; D gene uncertain. V lost 5 bases and J 0 bases, leaving 12 bases between the germline ends. From germline, CDR1 is SGHRS and CDR2 YFSETQ. This CDR3 is 16 amino acids long. The CDR3 loop is CASRAYTSSYNSPLHF. CDR3 nucleotides: TGCGCCAGCAGGGCGTATACTAGCTCCTATAATTCACCCCTCCACTTT.

The V call is TRBV23-1, the J call TRBJ2-7; 9 bases map to TRBD2. TRBV23-1 falls under the ORF class, with uncertain function. The CDR3 covers 17 residues. The ends lost 3 bases at V and 3 bases at J; junction bases unmatched: 12. CDR3 nucleotide sequence: TGCGCCAGCAGTCACCACCGGGGGAGCGGGGGGCACTACGAGCAGTACTTC. It encodes CASSHHRGSGGHYEQYF.

V is TRBV6-5 and J is TRBJ2-1; no reliable D call. The CDR3 contains 14 residues. Germline V gene lookup returns CDR1 MNHEY and CDR2 SVGAGI. Trimming stripped 10 bases from V and 4 bases from J, with 17 bases between. Written as DNA, the CDR3 is TGTGCCACCCCCGGTTTTGGGCCATACAATGAGCAGTTCTTC. As protein: CATPGFGPYNEQFF.

This clone was picked up one time. This rearrangement joins TRBV19 to TRBJ2-1; 8 nucleotides line up with TRBD1. The CDR3 runs to 13 residues. The V and J ends lost 4 bases and 9 bases, in that order; junction bases with no gene match: 5. The V gene's germline CDR1 is LNHDA and CDR2 SQIVND (reference sequence). CDR3 sequence (DNA): TGTGCCAGTAGTAACAGGGGGGCGGTTGAGCAGTTCTTC. Its translation is CASSNRGAVEQFF.

The J gene is TRBJ1-2, the V gene TRBV2; weak D call: TRBD1 (6 bases). Trimming took 4 bases from V and 5 from J, leaving 11 bases between them. The length of the CDR3 is 13 residues. In germline, CDR1 is SNHLY, CDR2 FYNNEI. This CDR3 is CASSVRTEYGYTF. The CDR3 nucleotides are TGTGCCAGCAGTGTGCGGACAGAGTATGGCTACACCTTC.

V is TRBV3-1 (or the pseudogene TRBV3-2) and J is TRBJ2-7; TRBD2 is a possible D gene (6 bases). The germline gives CDR1 LGHDT, CDR2 YNNKEL (reference sequence). V lost 3 bases, J lost 2 bases, and 14 bases lay in between. The CDR3 has 15 residues. Here the CDR3 reads CASSQGRGSPYEQYF. CDR3 sequence (DNA): TGTGCCAGCAGCCAGGGACGGGGGTCCCCCTACGAGCAGTACTTC.

This chain links TRBV10-3 with TRBJ1-2, with TRBD1 identical over 10 bases. The ends lost 11 bases at V and 6 bases at J; junction bases unmatched: 12. The CDR3 sequence is 14 residues long. Germline V gene sequence: CDR1 ENHRY, CDR2 SYGVKD. The CDR3 sequence is CASKGRQGADGYTF. In DNA, the CDR3 is TGTGCCTCAAAGGGGAGACAGGGGGCGGATGGCTACACCTTC.

The chain carries TRBV5-1 and TRBJ1-6; 7 nucleotides match TRBD1. CDR3 length: 18 amino acids. The trim removed 0 bases at V and 7 bases at J, leaving 13 bases unmatched. Germline V CDR1 and CDR2: SGHRS, YFSETQ. The CDR3 coding sequence is TGCGCCAGCAGCTTGGGGGGAGTTTCAGGGGGAAGAAATTCACCCCTCCACTTT. Its translation: CASSLGGVSGGRNSPLHF.

The CDR3 DNA is TGTGCCAGCAGTGGACAGGGAAGTTCATATGGCTACACCTTC. This gives the protein CASSGQGSSYGYTF. The V call is TRBV2, the J call TRBJ1-2; 7 bases fit TRBD1. V dropped 4 bases and J dropped 5; count of bases not matched to a gene: 7. The CDR3 runs to 14 residues. The germline V gene encodes CDR1 SNHLY and CDR2 FYNNEI.

This clone was seen only a few times. The chain couples TRBV6-6 to TRBJ2-3; weak D call: TRBD2 (5 bases). V was cut by 0 bases and J by 11 bases, with 9 bases left in between. CDR1 is MNHNY, CDR2 SVGAGI, per germline (reference sequence). The CDR3 loop spans 12 amino acids. This chain's CDR3 is CASSYSMGEQYF. In nucleotides, the CDR3 is TGTGCCAGCAGTTACTCGATGGGAGAGCAGTATTTT.

This chain uses TRBV4-1 with TRBJ2-1; TRBD1 might be the D (6 bases). CDR1 is MGHRA, CDR2 YSYEKL, per germline. V was shortened by 4 bases and J by 2 bases, with 12 bases between the two germline ends. This CDR3 is built from 15 residues. CDR3 sequence: CASSRERTAYNEQFF. In DNA, the CDR3 is TGCGCCAGCAGCCGCGAACGGACAGCCTACAATGAGCAGTTCTTC.

This clone was seen only once. The V gene is TRBV19, the J gene TRBJ1-5, with D possibly TRBD1 on 6 matching bases. The CDR3 has 14 amino acids. V dropped 5 bases and J dropped 5 bases, with 13 bases sitting between them. From germline, CDR1 is LNHDA and CDR2 SQIVND (reference sequence). The CDR3 reads CASSPDRSYQPQHF. The CDR3 DNA reads as TGTGCCAGTAGTCCCGACAGGAGCTATCAGCCCCAGCATTTT.

The chain uses TRBV6-5 and TRBJ1-3; D gene uncertain. This CDR3 has 14 amino acids. V was shortened by 4 bases and J by 0 bases, with 7 bases between the two germline ends. The germline V gene encodes CDR1 MNHEY and CDR2 SVGAGI. As DNA, the CDR3 is TGTGCCAGCAGTTCGCACAGCTCTGGAAACACCATATATTTT. This gives the protein CASSSHSSGNTIYF.

The CDR3 nucleotides are TGCGCCAGCAGCTTGGCTTCAGGTCTCTCCGGGGCCAACGTCCTGACTTTC. This translates into CASSLASGLSGANVLTF. This chain links TRBV5-1 with TRBJ2-6; D not resolved. This CDR3 is 17 amino acids long. V was pared by 0 bases and J by 4 bases, with 14 bases between. Germline assignment: CDR1 SGHRS and CDR2 YFSETQ. The full variable domain, in which reference TRBV5-1 and TRBJ2-6 provide the parts outside the CDR3, is KAGVTQTPRYLIKTRGQQVTLSCSPISGHRSVSWYQQTPGQGLQFLFEYFSETQRNKGNFPGRFSGRQFSNSRSEMNVSTLELGDSALYLCASSLASGLSGANVLTFGAGSRLTVL.

The V gene is TRBV27, the J gene TRBJ2-7, with 7 bases matching TRBD1. Looked up from germline, CDR1 is MNHEY and CDR2 is SMNVEV (reference sequence). The CDR3 extends over 12 amino acids. V lost 8 bases, J lost 3 bases, and 4 bases stayed unmatched. CDR3 sequence: CASGTDLYEQYF. CDR3 nucleotides: TGTGCCAGCGGGACAGACCTCTACGAGCAGTACTTC.

J is TRBJ1-1 and V is TRBV5-4; D possibly corresponds to TRBD1 (6 bases). The V gene's germline CDR1 is SGHNT and CDR2 YYREEE (reference sequence). Trimming shortened V by 3 bases and J by 7 bases, and 13 bases separated the two germline ends. CDR3 length: 13 residues. The CDR3 nucleotides read TGTGCCAGCAGCTGGACAGAAGGAATTGAAGCTTTCTTT. This encodes CASSWTEGIEAFF. The variable domain in full, completed from reference TRBV5-4 and TRBJ1-1, reads ETGVTQSPTHLIKTRGQQVTLRCSSQSGHNTVSWYQQALGQGPQFIFQYYREEENGRGNFPPRFSGLQFPNYSSELNVNALELDDSALYLCASSWTEGIEAFFGQGTRLTVV.

V is TRBV5-1 and J is TRBJ2-2, with 9 bases matching TRBD1. Per germline, CDR1 SGHRS and CDR2 YFSETQ. Germline trimming cut 0 bases from V and 6 bases from J; bases unmatched to any gene: 9. The CDR3 spans 17 residues. DNA for the CDR3: TGCGCCAGCAGCTTGGATCCACCACAGGGGGCGGCCGGGGAGCTGTTTTTT. This sequence encodes CASSLDPPQGAAGELFF.

The chain joins TRBV4-2 to TRBJ1-6, with 7 bases matching TRBD1. The CDR3 runs to 18 residues. Per the germline V gene, CDR1 is LGHNA and CDR2 is YNFKEQ. The junction had 5 bases not matched to a gene; V was cut back by 0 bases and J by 0 bases. DNA of the CDR3: TGTGCCAGCAGCCAAGATAATCAGGGGGACTCCTATAATTCACCCCTCCACTTT. Protein product: CASSQDNQGDSYNSPLHF.

The V call is TRBV6-5, the J call TRBJ2-5, with D possibly TRBD1 on 6 matching bases. Germline V gene data show CDR1 as MNHEY and CDR2 as SVGAGI. V was trimmed by 7 bases and J by 4 bases, leaving 10 bases between them. The CDR3 is 12 residues long. CDR3 in DNA: TGTGCCAGCAACACAGGGATAGAGACCCAGTACTTC. Protein sequence: CASNTGIETQYF.

The V gene is TRBV7-9, the J gene TRBJ1-4; TRBD1 matches at 8 bases. Germline CDR1 is SEHNR and CDR2 is FQNEAQ (reference sequence). This CDR3 spans 16 amino acids. The trim removed 7 bases at V and 4 bases at J, leaving 11 bases unmatched. CDR3 residues: CASTQGAGPLNEKLFF. The CDR3 DNA reads as TGTGCCAGCACCCAGGGGGCAGGTCCGCTTAATGAAAAACTGTTTTTT.

This rearrangement joins TRBV4-3 to TRBJ2-1, with D perhaps TRBD2 (6 bases). The CDR3 runs 17 residues. Germline-derived CDR1 and CDR2 are LGHNA and YSLEER. With 0 bases removed from V and 6 bases from J, the gap between germline ends came to 18 bases. The CDR3 region is CASSQDRWGGALNEQFF. The CDR3 nucleotides are TGCGCCAGCAGCCAAGACCGATGGGGCGGGGCACTCAATGAGCAGTTCTTC.

V usage is TRBV10-3 and J usage is TRBJ2-3; 14 bases line up with TRBD2. The CDR3 has 17 amino acids. V lost 4 bases and J lost 4; bases outside the gene matches: 7. Germline CDR1 ENHRY, CDR2 SYGVKD. The CDR3 loop reads CAISAPTSGGAADTQYF. Here the CDR3 DNA reads TGTGCCATCAGTGCCCCGACTAGCGGGGGGGCTGCAGATACGCAGTATTTT.

The chain is built from TRBV10-2 and TRBJ2-3, with 10 nucleotides matching TRBD2. This CDR3 contains 18 residues. V dropped 10 bases and J dropped 0; count of bases not matched to a gene: 16. Looked up from germline, CDR1 is WSHSY and CDR2 is SAAADI. CDR3 loop: CATSLSGGAYTSTDTQYF. For the CDR3, the DNA is TGCGCCACCTCTTTGAGCGGGGGGGCCTATACGAGCACAGATACGCAGTATTTT.

This chain joins TRBV7-2 and TRBJ1-5; tentatively, D is TRBD1 (6 bases). The CDR3 loop spans 14 amino acids. Germline V gene data show CDR1 as SGHTA and CDR2 as FQGNSA. Trimming removed 1 base at V and 4 bases at J, with 8 bases between. DNA of the CDR3: TGTGCCAGCAGCTTAGGGACAGTGAATCAGCCCCAGCATTTT. Translating gives CASSLGTVNQPQHF.

This clone was observed a handful of times. This chain connects TRBV5-1 to TRBJ1-2; tentatively, D is TRBD1 (6 bases). CDR3 length: 14 amino acids. V gave up 4 bases and J gave up 6 bases, with 16 bases separating them. In germline, CDR1 is SGHRS, CDR2 YFSETQ. The CDR3 loop reads CASSPRGGGDGYTF. The DNA of the CDR3 is TGCGCCAGCAGCCCCCGGGGAGGGGGGGATGGCTACACCTTC.

The V gene is TRBV7-9, the J gene TRBJ1-2; a possible D gene is TRBD1 (6 bases). Trimming took 4 bases from V and 4 from J, leaving 19 bases between them. This CDR3 has 16 residues. Germline CDR1 reads SEHNR; CDR2 reads FQNEAQ (reference sequence). CDR3 protein: CASSSSDRTSFYGYTF. The CDR3 bases are TGTGCCAGCAGCTCCTCGGACAGAACCTCCTTCTATGGCTACACCTTC.

The chain is built from TRBV28 and TRBJ2-3; possibly TRBD1 for D (5 bases). Germline V gene lookup returns CDR1 MDHEN and CDR2 SYDVKM. Trimming cost V 5 bases and J 1 base, with 13 bases left between them. CDR3 length equals 15 residues. The CDR3 DNA reads TGTGCCAGCAGTAGGGGTCTTGGGGGCACAGATACGCAGTATTTT. Translation gives CASSRGLGGTDTQYF.

V and J are TRBV19 and TRBJ1-1; 7 bases are shared with TRBD1. V lost 6 bases and J lost 4; bases outside the gene matches: 5. This CDR3 contains 13 residues. Germline CDR1 is LNHDA and CDR2 is SQIVND (reference sequence). CDR3 sequence: CASSRRGVTEAFF. Here the CDR3 DNA reads TGTGCCAGTAGCCGCAGGGGGGTCACTGAAGCTTTCTTT.